This passage covers 32 T cell receptor beta chains from one sample sequenced in a study of blood T cell repertoires in COVID-19. Clones were read by immunoSEQ multiplex PCR, and TCRdb kept only the in-frame ones, dropping some. The sample records 14,000 or so clones, 87% being singletons. The sample was peripheral blood. The receptors were gathered from a human donor with active COVID-19. The donor label of this sample is uncertain.

The V and J genes are TRBV9 and TRBJ2-1, with 10 positions matching TRBD2. This CDR3 contains 14 residues. Germline CDR1 SGDLS, CDR2 YYNGEE. The trim removed 2 bases at V and 5 bases at J, leaving 1 base unmatched. The CDR3 coding sequence is TGTGCCAGCAGCGTTAGCGGGGGGAACAATGAGCAGTTCTTC. Its translation is CASSVSGGNNEQFF.

V is TRBV5-1 and J is TRBJ1-4; 8 bases align to TRBD1. J was trimmed by 8 bases and V by 1 base; bases with no gene match: 7. CDR3 length equals 15 residues. The germline V gene encodes CDR1 SGHRS and CDR2 YFSETQ. The CDR3 coding sequence is TGCGCCAGCAGCTTGCTGCAGGGGGCAGGAGAAAAACTGTTTTTT. Its protein product is CASSLLQGAGEKLFF.

The chain recombines TRBV20-1 with TRBJ2-1; 8 nucleotides agree with TRBD2. The CDR3 has 16 residues. Germline CDR1 is DFQATT and CDR2 is SNEGSKA (reference sequence). V trimming: 3 bases; J trimming: 4 bases; junction bases outside the gene matches: 11. Here the CDR3 DNA reads TGCAGTGCTAGTATTACTCCGGGGGGGTGGTACAATGAGCAGTTCTTC. Translated, it gives CSASITPGGWYNEQFF.

V and J are TRBV11-1 and TRBJ2-1; D is possibly TRBD1 (6 bases). CDR1 and CDR2 from the germline V gene are SGHAT and FQDESV (reference sequence). The V end lost 5 bases, the J end lost 4 bases, and 15 bases lay between the germline ends. The CDR3 contains 15 residues. The CDR3: CASSPRDTAYNEQFF. In nucleotides, the CDR3 is TGTGCCAGCAGCCCAAGGGACACAGCGTACAATGAGCAGTTCTTC.

The V call is TRBV19, the J call TRBJ2-6; a possible D gene is TRBD1 (5 bases). The V end lost 9 bases, the J end lost 0 bases, and 15 bases lay between the germline ends. This CDR3 is 16 amino acids long. Germline values: CDR1 LNHDA, CDR2 SQIVND (reference sequence). The CDR3: CASSRGQGSGANVLTF. Written as DNA, the CDR3 is TGTGCCAGCAGCCGAGGACAAGGCTCTGGGGCCAACGTCCTGACTTTC.

The chain joins TRBV13 to TRBJ1-1; the match to TRBD1 covers 7 bases. Unmatched junction bases numbered 14, after V lost 7 bases and J lost 9 bases. CDR1 is PRHDT and CDR2 is FYEKMQ in the germline V gene (reference sequence). The CDR3 spans 14 residues. The CDR3 DNA follows: TGTGCCAGCACTCTAAGAGGGGGCGCAATCAAAGCTTTCTTT. It is translated as CASTLRGGAIKAFF.

The rearrangement uses TRBV19 and TRBJ1-6, with TRBD1 identical over 7 bases. V trimming: 4 bases; J trimming: 9 bases; junction bases outside the gene matches: 3. This CDR3 is built from 13 residues. In germline, CDR1 is LNHDA, CDR2 SQIVND (reference sequence). The CDR3 coding sequence is TGTGCCAGTAGTACTACAGGGGTTTCACCCCTCCACTTT. It translates to CASSTTGVSPLHF.

The chain joins TRBV18 to TRBJ2-5; TRBD1 agrees at 7 bases. Germline CDR1 and CDR2: KGHSH and LQKENI. The CDR3 has 15 residues. After removal of 2 bases from V and 7 bases from J, the junction contained 10 bases not matched to a gene. CDR3 residues: CASSPMDRLLWTQYF. The CDR3 DNA sequence: TGTGCCAGCTCACCAATGGACAGGCTCCTATGGACCCAGTACTTC.

The rearrangement links TRBV5-8 to TRBJ1-3; TRBD1 matches at 10 bases. V lost 3 bases, J lost 8 bases, and 2 bases stayed unmatched. The CDR3 runs to 13 residues. Looked up from germline, CDR1 is SGHTS and CDR2 is YDEGEE. In nucleotides, the CDR3 is TGTGCCAGCAGCTGGGACAGGGGAGACACCATATATTTT. Translated: CASSWDRGDTIYF.

A single count supports this clone. The V and J genes are TRBV11-3 and TRBJ2-3, with D perhaps matching TRBD2 (6 bases). Germline CDR1 SGHNT, CDR2 YENEEA. V dropped 1 base and J dropped 9 bases, with 11 bases sitting between them. The CDR3 totals 13 residues. In DNA, the CDR3 is TGTGCCAGCAGCTTAGCGGTCGGGGGAACGCAGTATTTT. Amino acid sequence: CASSLAVGGTQYF.

The gene calls are TRBV21-1 and TRBJ1-5. TRBV21-1 corresponds to a pseudogene. This CDR3 has 20 amino acids. The CDR3 sequence: CASSKTGCVRPTNSNQPQHF. The CDR3 DNA reads as TGTGCCAGCAGTAAAACCGGGTGTGTAAGGCCGACCAATAGCAATCAGCCCCAGCATTTT.

The J gene is TRBJ2-3, the V gene TRBV29-1, with TRBD2 matching 15 bases. The CDR3 covers 18 residues. Looked up from germline, CDR1 is SQVTM and CDR2 is ANQGSEA. After removal of 6 bases from V and 0 bases from J, the junction contained 10 bases not matched to a gene. Here the CDR3 reads CSVGGLAGGRPSTDTQYF. In DNA, the CDR3 is TGCAGCGTGGGCGGACTAGCGGGAGGGCGCCCTAGCACAGATACGCAGTATTTT.

The rearrangement uses TRBV10-3 and TRBJ2-1, with 7 bases aligning to TRBD2. Trimming took 2 bases from V and 7 from J; bases not matched to a gene: 5. The CDR3 contains 14 residues. The germline CDR1 and CDR2 sequences are ENHRY and SYGVKD. The CDR3 nucleotides are TGTGCCATCAGTGAGAAGTGGGGGGGGAATGAGCAGTTCTTC. Translating gives CAISEKWGGNEQFF.

The rearrangement uses TRBV6-5 and TRBJ2-6; D gene ambiguous. V lost 4 bases to trimming and J lost 0 bases, with 10 bases between them. The CDR3 is made up of 16 amino acids. The V gene's germline CDR1 is MNHEY and CDR2 SVGAGI. The CDR3 DNA reads as TGTGCCAGCAGTTTCAAAGTGAGCTCTGGGGCCAACGTCCTGACTTTC. It encodes CASSFKVSSGANVLTF.

J is TRBJ2-7 and V is TRBV7-3, with TRBD2 matching 11 bases. Germline CDR1 is SGHTA and CDR2 is FQGTGA. The CDR3 totals 17 residues. The trim removed 5 bases at V and 3 bases at J, leaving 12 bases unmatched. The DNA for the CDR3 is TGTGCCAGCAGCCCTTACGGCCTAGCGGGGGGAGACTACGAGCAGTACTTC. Encoded protein: CASSPYGLAGGDYEQYF.

The chain is built from TRBV27 and TRBJ1-1, with a possible D match to TRBD1 (6 bases). V gave up 3 bases and J gave up 0 bases, with 17 bases separating them. Germline CDR1 reads MNHEY; CDR2 reads SMNVEV (reference sequence). The CDR3 is 17 residues long. CDR3 nucleotides: TGTGCCAGCAGTTTTTACTCCGCAGGGGCCGTGAACACTGAAGCTTTCTTT. Protein sequence: CASSFYSAGAVNTEAFF.

V gene TRBV5-6 combines with J gene TRBJ2-2; D remains unclear. The CDR3 is 15 amino acids. Trimming took 0 bases from V and 0 from J, leaving 6 bases between them. Germline CDR1 SGHDT, CDR2 YYEEEE. CDR3 DNA: TGTGCCAGCAGCTTGGTGTCAGCGAACACCGGGGAGCTGTTTTTT. Protein sequence: CASSLVSANTGELFF.

This chain uses TRBV5-1 with TRBJ2-7, with D possibly being TRBD2 (5 bases). This CDR3 has 15 amino acids. Germline CDR1 is SGHRS and CDR2 is YFSETQ. Between the trimmed V and J ends, which lost 4 bases and 6 bases, there was a span of 20 bases. CDR3 nucleotide sequence: TGCGCCAGCAGCCTAGATAGCGCTTCCGGGGTCGAGCAGTACTTC. As protein: CASSLDSASGVEQYF. Variable domain in full (rest from reference TRBV5-1 and TRBJ2-7): KAGVTQTPRYLIKTRGQQVTLSCSPISGHRSVSWYQQTPGQGLQFLFEYFSETQRNKGNFPGRFSGRQFSNSRSEMNVSTLELGDSALYLCASSLDSASGVEQYFGPGTRLTVT.

The chain combines TRBV3-1 (or the pseudogene TRBV3-2) with TRBJ1-2, with 8 bases matching TRBD1. V lost 2 bases, J lost 7 bases, and 6 bases stayed unmatched. The CDR3 loop spans 14 amino acids. CDR1 is LGHDT, CDR2 YNNKEL, per germline (reference sequence). The CDR3 region has the DNA TGTGCCAGCAGCCAACATGACAGGGGCTCTGGCTACACCTTC. This translates into CASSQHDRGSGYTF.

This chain joins TRBV19 and TRBJ1-2; D is perhaps TRBD1 (5 bases). V lost 6 bases, J lost 8 bases, and 19 bases lay in between. The length of the CDR3 is 14 residues. Germline lookup yields CDR1 LNHDA and CDR2 SQIVND (reference sequence). DNA of the CDR3: TGTGCCAGTAGCCGTCACGAGACAGTGAGGGGCTACACCTTC. This gives the protein CASSRHETVRGYTF.

The V call is TRBV2, the J call TRBJ1-3; 9 bases are shared with TRBD1. V lost 8 bases and J lost 4; bases outside the gene matches: 9. The CDR3 covers 15 residues. Per the germline V gene, CDR1 is SNHLY and CDR2 is FYNNEI. In nucleotides, the CDR3 is TGTGCCAGCGGCCTGGACAGGGGAGGCGGAAACACCATATATTTT. Translating it yields CASGLDRGGGNTIYF.

This sequence joins TRBV6-2 or TRBV6-3 and TRBJ2-3; D is unresolved. Trimming pared 6 bases from V and 6 bases from J, leaving 13 bases between. Germline loops: CDR1 MNHEY, CDR2 SVGEGT. The CDR3 sequence is 13 residues long. The CDR3 bases are TGTGCCAGCAGCCCCCCCCCTCTGGATACGCAGTATTTT. Amino acid sequence: CASSPPPLDTQYF.

The sample holds one count of this clone. The chain is built from TRBV11-1 and TRBJ2-2; 10 bases map to TRBD2. V lost 5 bases, J lost 1 base, and 4 bases stayed unmatched. CDR1 and CDR2 (germline): SGHAT, FQDESV (reference sequence). This CDR3 region has 16 residues. In DNA form, the CDR3 reads TGTGCCAGCAGCCGAAGGACTAGCGGGAACACCGGGGAGCTGTTTTTT. Its protein product is CASSRRTSGNTGELFF.

The rearrangement links TRBV13 to TRBJ2-5, with D hard to call. Germline V lookup: CDR1 PRHDT, CDR2 FYEKMQ (reference sequence). Between the trimmed V and J ends, which lost 3 bases and 5 bases, there was a span of 10 bases. This CDR3 has 13 residues. The CDR3 coding sequence is TGTGCCAGCAGCTTCCCCCATGTGGAGACCCAGTACTTC. Amino acid sequence: CASSFPHVETQYF.

The chain carries TRBV5-5 and TRBJ1-4, with 7 bases matching TRBD1. The CDR3 is made up of 15 amino acids. V lost 0 bases and J lost 4; bases outside the gene matches: 3. Germline V gives CDR1 SGHKS, CDR2 YYEKEE (reference sequence). CDR3 DNA sequence: TGTGCCAGCAGCTTGGGGACAGGCCTTAATGAAAAACTGTTTTTT. Translated, it gives CASSLGTGLNEKLFF.

The chain recombines TRBV6-6 with TRBJ2-7; 11 bases agree with TRBD1. V lost 6 bases, J lost 6 bases, and 4 bases stayed unmatched. This CDR3 is 13 amino acids long. The germline V gene encodes CDR1 MNHNY and CDR2 SVGAGI (reference sequence). This chain's CDR3 is CASSGQGAGEQYF. The CDR3 DNA follows: TGTGCCAGCAGCGGACAGGGGGCCGGCGAGCAGTACTTC.

V is TRBV7-9 and J is TRBJ2-5, with D unresolved. Trimming took off 1 base at V and 4 bases at J, with 7 bases between the two ends. Germline V gives CDR1 SEHNR, CDR2 FQNEAQ (reference sequence). The CDR3 contains 13 residues. CDR3 protein: CASSLDGGETQYF. The CDR3 coding sequence is TGTGCCAGCAGCTTAGATGGCGGAGAGACCCAGTACTTC. The variable domain in full, completed from reference TRBV7-9 and TRBJ2-5, reads DTGVSQNPRHKITKRGQNVTFRCDPISEHNRLYWYRQTLGQGPEFLTYFQNEAQLEKSRLLSDRFSAERPKGSFSTLEIQRTEQGDSAMYLCASSLDGGETQYFGPGTRLLVL.

The V gene is TRBV7-2, the J gene TRBJ1-5; D gene unclear. Trimming stripped 4 bases from V and 5 bases from J, with 15 bases between. This CDR3 is 15 amino acids long. Germline CDR1 is SGHTA and CDR2 is FQGNSA. The CDR3 nucleotides are TGTGCCAGCAGCTCAAGAGGCAGGAGGGATCAGCCCCAGCATTTT. Translating it yields CASSSRGRRDQPQHF. The variable domain in full, completed from reference TRBV7-2 and TRBJ1-5, reads GAGVSQSPSNKVTEKGKDVELRCDPISGHTALYWYRQSLGQGLEFLIYFQGNSAPDKSGLPSDRFSAERTGGSVSTLTIQRTQQEDSAVYLCASSSRGRRDQPQHFGDGTRLSIL.

This clone was seen just once. The V gene is TRBV6-2 or TRBV6-3, the J gene TRBJ2-3; 8 bases fit TRBD2. The ends lost 6 bases at V and 4 bases at J; junction bases unmatched: 12. The CDR3 is 16 amino acids. CDR1 is MNHEY, CDR2 SVGEGT, per germline. The CDR3 here is CASSNTLSGNSDTQYF. CDR3 nucleotides: TGTGCCAGCAGCAACACTCTTAGCGGGAACTCAGATACGCAGTATTTT.

The chain is built from TRBV28 and TRBJ1-6; unclear D gene. Trimming stripped 2 bases from V and 10 bases from J, with 6 bases between. The germline V gene encodes CDR1 MDHEN and CDR2 SYDVKM. The CDR3 runs 12 residues. The CDR3 nucleotides are TGTGCCAGCAGTTTAAGCGGCTCACCCCTCCACTTT. Protein: CASSLSGSPLHF.

This chain uses TRBV5-1 with TRBJ1-2; D unresolved. CDR1 and CDR2 from the germline V gene are SGHRS and YFSETQ. The V end lost 0 bases, the J end lost 6 bases, and 12 bases lay between the germline ends. CDR3 length: 14 amino acids. The CDR3 region is CASSLAGSYDGYTF. The CDR3 region has the DNA TGCGCCAGCAGCTTGGCCGGGAGCTATGATGGCTACACCTTC.

This chain uses TRBV19 with TRBJ2-7; 7 nucleotides align to TRBD2. The V segment lost 3 bases and the J segment 5 bases; nucleotides outside the gene matches: 7. Germline V gene data show CDR1 as LNHDA and CDR2 as SQIVND (reference sequence). The CDR3 is made up of 14 amino acids. The CDR3: CASSMGGSRDEQYF. In DNA, the CDR3 is TGTGCCAGTAGTATGGGCGGGAGCCGGGACGAGCAGTACTTC.